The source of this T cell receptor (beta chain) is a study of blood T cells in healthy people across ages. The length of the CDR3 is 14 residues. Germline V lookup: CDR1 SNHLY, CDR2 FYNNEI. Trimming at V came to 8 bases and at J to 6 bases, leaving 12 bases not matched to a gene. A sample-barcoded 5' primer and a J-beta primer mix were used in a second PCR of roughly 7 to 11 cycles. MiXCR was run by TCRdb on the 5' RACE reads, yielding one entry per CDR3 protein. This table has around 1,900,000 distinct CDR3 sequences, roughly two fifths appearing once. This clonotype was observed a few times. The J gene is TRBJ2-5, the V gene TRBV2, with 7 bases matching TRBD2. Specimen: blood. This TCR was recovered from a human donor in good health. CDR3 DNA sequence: TGTGCCAGCCGTACTCGGGGGGACTTAAAGACCCAGTACTTC. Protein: CASRTRGDLKTQYF.